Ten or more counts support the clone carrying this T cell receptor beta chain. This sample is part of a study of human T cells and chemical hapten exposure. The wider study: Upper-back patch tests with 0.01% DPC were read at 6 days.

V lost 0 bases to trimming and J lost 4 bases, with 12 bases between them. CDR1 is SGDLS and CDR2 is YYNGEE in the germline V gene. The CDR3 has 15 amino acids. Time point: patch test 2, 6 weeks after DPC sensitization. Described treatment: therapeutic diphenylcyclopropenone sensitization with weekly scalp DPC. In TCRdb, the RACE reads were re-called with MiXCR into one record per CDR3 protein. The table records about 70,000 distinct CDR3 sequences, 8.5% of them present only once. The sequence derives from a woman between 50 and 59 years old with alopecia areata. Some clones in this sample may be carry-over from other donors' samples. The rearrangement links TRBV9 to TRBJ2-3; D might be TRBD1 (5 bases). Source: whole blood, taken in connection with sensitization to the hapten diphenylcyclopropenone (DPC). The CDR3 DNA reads TGTGCCAGCAGCGTAGAAAACCAGGGCGCAGATACGCAGTATTTT. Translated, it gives CASSVENQGADTQYF.